Sequencing of this TCR beta chain was carried out in a study of blood T cell repertoires in COVID-19. The germline V gene has CDR1 SQVTM and CDR2 ANQGSEA. This CDR3 is built from 10 residues. V was cut by 7 bases and J by 8 bases, with 11 bases left in between. Original analysis: Amplified reference gene primers provided the basis for estimating nucleated cell counts. The protocol was immunoSEQ multiplex PCR, while the TCRdb copy is restricted to in-frame clones and leaves out a portion. From that table come the V and J calls and clone size; the DNA was used to work out D and trimming. This table holds tens of thousands of clones, just over 85% found once.

The gene calls are TRBV29-1 and TRBJ1-2, with D uncertain. This receptor was identified in a man aged 45-65 years with acute or convalescent COVID-19. Specimen: peripheral blood. The CDR3 loop reads CSAGERGYTF. Here the CDR3 DNA reads TGCAGCGCCGGAGAACGGGGCTACACCTTC.